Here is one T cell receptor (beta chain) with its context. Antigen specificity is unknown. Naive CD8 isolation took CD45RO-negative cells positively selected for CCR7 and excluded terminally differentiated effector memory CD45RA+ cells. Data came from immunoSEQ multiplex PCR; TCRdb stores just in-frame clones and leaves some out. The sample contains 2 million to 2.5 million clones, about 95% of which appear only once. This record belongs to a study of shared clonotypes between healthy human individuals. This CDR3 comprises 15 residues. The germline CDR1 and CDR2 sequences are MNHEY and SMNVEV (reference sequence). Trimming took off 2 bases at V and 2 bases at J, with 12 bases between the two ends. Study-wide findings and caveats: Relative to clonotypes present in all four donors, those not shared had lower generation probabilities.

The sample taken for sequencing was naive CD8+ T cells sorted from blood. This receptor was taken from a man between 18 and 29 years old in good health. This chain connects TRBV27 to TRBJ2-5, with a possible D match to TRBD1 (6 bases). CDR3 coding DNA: TGTGCCAGCAGTTTAAACACAGGGCATCAAGAGACCCAGTACTTC. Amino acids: CASSLNTGHQETQYF.